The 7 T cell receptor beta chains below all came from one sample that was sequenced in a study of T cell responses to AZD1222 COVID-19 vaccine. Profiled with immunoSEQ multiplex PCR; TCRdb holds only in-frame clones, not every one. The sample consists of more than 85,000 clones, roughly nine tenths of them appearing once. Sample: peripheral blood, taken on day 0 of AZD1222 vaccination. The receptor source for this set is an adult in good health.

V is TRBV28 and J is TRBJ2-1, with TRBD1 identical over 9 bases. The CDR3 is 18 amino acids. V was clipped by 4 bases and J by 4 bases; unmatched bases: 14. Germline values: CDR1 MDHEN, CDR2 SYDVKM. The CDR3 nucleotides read TGTGCCAGCAGTTCAGGGACAGGGTCTAGCGGCCTTTACAATGAGCAGTTCTTC. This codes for CASSSGTGSSGLYNEQFF.

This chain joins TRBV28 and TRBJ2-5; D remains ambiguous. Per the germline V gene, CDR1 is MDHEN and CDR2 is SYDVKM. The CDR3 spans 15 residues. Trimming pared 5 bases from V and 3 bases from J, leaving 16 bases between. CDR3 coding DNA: TGTGCCAGCAGTCTATCTCGGAAGTCTAAAGAGACCCAGTACTTC. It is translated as CASSLSRKSKETQYF.

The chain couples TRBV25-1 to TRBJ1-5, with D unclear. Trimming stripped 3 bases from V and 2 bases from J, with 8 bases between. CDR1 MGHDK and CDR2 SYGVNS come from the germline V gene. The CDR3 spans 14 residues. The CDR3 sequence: CASSESVGNQPQHF. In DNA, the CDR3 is TGTGCCAGCAGTGAGTCGGTTGGCAATCAGCCCCAGCATTTT.

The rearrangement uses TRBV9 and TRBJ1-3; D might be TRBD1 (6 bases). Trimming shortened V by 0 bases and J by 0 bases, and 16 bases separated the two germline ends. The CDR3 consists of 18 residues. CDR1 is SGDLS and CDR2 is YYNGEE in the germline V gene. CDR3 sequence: CASSVGPGGALSGNTIYF. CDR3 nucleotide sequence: TGTGCCAGCAGCGTAGGGCCGGGGGGGGCCCTCTCTGGAAACACCATATATTTT.

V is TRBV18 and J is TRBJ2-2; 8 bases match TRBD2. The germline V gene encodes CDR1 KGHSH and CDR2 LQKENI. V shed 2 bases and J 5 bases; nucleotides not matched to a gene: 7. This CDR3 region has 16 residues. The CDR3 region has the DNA TGTGCCAGCTCACCAACAGCGGGAGTCGGAACCGGGGAGCTGTTTTTT. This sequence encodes CASSPTAGVGTGELFF. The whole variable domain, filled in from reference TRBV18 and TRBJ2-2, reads NAGVMQNPRHLVRRRGQEARLRCSPMKGHSHVYWYRQLPEEGLKFMVYLQKENIIDESGMPKERFSAEFPKEGPSILRIQQVVRGDSAAYFCASSPTAGVGTGELFFGEGSRLTVL.

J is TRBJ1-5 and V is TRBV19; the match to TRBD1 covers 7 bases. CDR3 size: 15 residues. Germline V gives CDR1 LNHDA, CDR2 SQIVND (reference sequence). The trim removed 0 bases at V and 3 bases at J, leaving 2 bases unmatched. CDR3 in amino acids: CASSIDTGVNQPQHF. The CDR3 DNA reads TGTGCCAGTAGTATAGATACAGGGGTCAATCAGCCCCAGCATTTT.

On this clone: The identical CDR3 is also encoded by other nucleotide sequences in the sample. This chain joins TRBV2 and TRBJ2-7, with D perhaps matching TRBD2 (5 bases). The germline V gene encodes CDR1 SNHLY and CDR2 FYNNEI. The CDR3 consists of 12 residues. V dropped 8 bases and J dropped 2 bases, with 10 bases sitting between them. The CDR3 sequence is CASGRDTYEQYF. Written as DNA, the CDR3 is TGTGCCAGCGGCCGGGATACCTACGAGCAGTACTTC.